This T cell receptor beta chain was recovered during a study of blood T cell repertoires in COVID-19. As for the study in general: Sites across the United States, Italy and Spain contributed samples from acute and convalescent COVID-19.

Per germline, CDR1 MDHEN and CDR2 SYDVKM. V lost 2 bases and J 7 bases, leaving 14 bases between the germline ends. The CDR3 length is 15 residues. Here immunoSEQ multiplex PCR was the method, and the copy in TCRdb shows in-frame clones only, minus some. The sample records about 210,000 clones, around 81% being singletons. Recruits, aged about 18 to 95 years, lived in roughly 22 US areas. Participant-given clinical history determined each cohort assignment. This clonotype was sampled from a woman in her fifties or sixties with acute COVID-19. What was sequenced was PBMCs or T cells enriched from blood (not recorded which). V usage is TRBV28 and J usage is TRBJ2-2; TRBD2 might be the D (7 bases). The CDR3 DNA reads as TGTGCCAGCAGTTTAGGGGGGGCGCGTATCGGGGAGCTGTTTTTT. Its translation: CASSLGGARIGELFF.